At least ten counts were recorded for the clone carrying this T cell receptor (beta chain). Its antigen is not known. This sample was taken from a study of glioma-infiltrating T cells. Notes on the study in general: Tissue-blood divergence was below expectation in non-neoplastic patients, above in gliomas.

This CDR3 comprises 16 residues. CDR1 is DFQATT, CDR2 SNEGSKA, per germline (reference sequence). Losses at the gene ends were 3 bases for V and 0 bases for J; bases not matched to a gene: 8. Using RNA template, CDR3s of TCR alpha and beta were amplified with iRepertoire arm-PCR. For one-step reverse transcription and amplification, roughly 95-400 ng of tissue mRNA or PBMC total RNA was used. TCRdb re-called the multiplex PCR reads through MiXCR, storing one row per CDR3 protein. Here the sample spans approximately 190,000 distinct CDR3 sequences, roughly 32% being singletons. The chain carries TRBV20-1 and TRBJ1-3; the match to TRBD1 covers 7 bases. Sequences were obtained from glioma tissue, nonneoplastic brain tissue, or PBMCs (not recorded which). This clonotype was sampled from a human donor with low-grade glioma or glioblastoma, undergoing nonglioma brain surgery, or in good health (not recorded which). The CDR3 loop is CSASPQGGLSGNTIYF. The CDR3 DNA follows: TGCAGTGCTAGCCCTCAGGGGGGCCTCTCTGGAAACACCATATATTTT.